This T cell receptor (beta chain) was sequenced for a study of cytomegalovirus exposure and HLA in healthy donors. In the study overall: The same platform used for the approximately 670 first-cohort repertoires was also used for the 95 to 150 validation repertoires, as a later analysis reported.

The CDR3 is made up of 13 amino acids. Between the trimmed V and J ends, which lost 7 bases and 4 bases, there was a span of 13 bases. Germline CDR1 and CDR2: MNHNS and SASEGT. The protocol was immunoSEQ multiplex PCR, while the TCRdb copy is restricted to in-frame clones and leaves out a portion. The data show hundreds of thousands of clones, approximately 80% seen once. This TCR was sampled from a woman in her twenties or thirties in good health and CMV-seropositive. The sample was PBMCs. The chain joins TRBV6-1 to TRBJ1-2; no firm D call. CDR3 protein: CASTRTVLYGYTF. CDR3 sequence (DNA): TGTGCCAGCACCCGGACTGTTCTCTATGGCTACACCTTC.